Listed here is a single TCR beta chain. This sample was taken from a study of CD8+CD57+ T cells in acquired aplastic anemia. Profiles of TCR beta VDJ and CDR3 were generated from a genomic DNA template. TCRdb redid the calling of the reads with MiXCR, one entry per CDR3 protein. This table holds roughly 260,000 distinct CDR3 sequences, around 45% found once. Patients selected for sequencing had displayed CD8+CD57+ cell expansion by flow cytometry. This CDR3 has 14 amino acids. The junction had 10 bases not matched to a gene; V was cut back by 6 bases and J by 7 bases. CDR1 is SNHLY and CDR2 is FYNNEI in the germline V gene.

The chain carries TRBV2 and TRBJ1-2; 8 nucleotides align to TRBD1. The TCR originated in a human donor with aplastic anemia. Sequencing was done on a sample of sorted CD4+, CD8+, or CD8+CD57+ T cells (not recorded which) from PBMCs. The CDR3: CASRKDRALGGYTF. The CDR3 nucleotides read TGTGCCAGCAGGAAGGACAGGGCGTTAGGTGGCTACACCTTC.